The next 32 T cell receptor beta chains were all read from a single sample in a study of blood T cell repertoires in COVID-19. Repertoires were generated with immunoSEQ multiplex PCR, while TCRdb's copy carries only in-frame clones and drops some. The table includes hundreds of thousands of clones, nearly 85% detected once. Sequenced sample: peripheral blood. The receptors were sampled from a human donor in a cohort sampled during active COVID-19.

This clone was observed once. This chain links TRBV4-1 with TRBJ2-1; TRBD1 might be the D (5 bases). Germline lookup yields CDR1 MGHRA and CDR2 YSYEKL. Between the trimmed V and J ends, which lost 1 base and 3 bases, there was a span of 19 bases. The CDR3 spans 18 residues. CDR3 sequence (DNA): TGCGCCAGCAGCCAAGCCTACGACAGCCATAGCCTCTACAATGAGCAGTTCTTC. Encoded protein: CASSQAYDSHSLYNEQFF.

This chain connects TRBV2 to TRBJ2-1; 12 bases agree with TRBD2. This CDR3 spans 12 amino acids. Germline V gene sequence: CDR1 SNHLY, CDR2 FYNNEI. V shed 9 bases and J 8 bases; nucleotides not matched to a gene: 2. The CDR3 region is CARGLAGYEQFF. The CDR3 region has the DNA TGTGCCAGAGGACTAGCGGGATATGAGCAGTTCTTC.

The sample holds a few counts of this clone. The rearrangement uses TRBV5-8 and TRBJ1-5, with 9 bases aligning to TRBD1. This CDR3 contains 14 residues. Germline V lookup: CDR1 SGHTS, CDR2 YDEGEE. The V and J ends lost 4 bases and 8 bases, in that order; junction bases with no gene match: 7. CDR3: CASSGYGQGKPQHF. The CDR3 DNA follows: TGTGCCAGCAGCGGCTACGGACAGGGGAAGCCCCAGCATTTT.

This sequence joins TRBV29-1 and TRBJ2-7; 9 nucleotides match TRBD1. The V segment lost 6 bases and the J segment 2 bases; nucleotides outside the gene matches: 5. Germline V lookup: CDR1 SQVTM, CDR2 ANQGSEA. CDR3 length equals 13 residues. The CDR3 loop reads CSVEDRGTYEQYF. The CDR3 DNA sequence: TGCAGCGTAGAGGACAGGGGTACCTACGAGCAGTACTTC.

This clone showed up just once. The CDR3 region has the DNA TGCGCCAGCAGCACCCAGTCCTCTAGCTCTGGGGCCAACGTCCTGACTTTC. This translates into CASSTQSSSSGANVLTF. This sequence joins TRBV5-1 and TRBJ2-6, with no clear D. V was shortened by 4 bases and J by 0 bases, with 14 bases between the two germline ends. Germline CDR1 reads SGHRS; CDR2 reads YFSETQ. The CDR3 has 17 amino acids.

V usage is TRBV5-4 and J usage is TRBJ2-7, with 8 bases aligning to TRBD2. Germline loops: CDR1 SGHNT, CDR2 YYREEE (reference sequence). With V trimmed by 4 bases and J by 3 bases, 9 bases remained unmatched. The CDR3 runs 15 residues. The CDR3 region has the DNA TGTGCCAGCAGCACGGCGGCTAGCGGGTACTACGAGCAGTACTTC. Amino acid sequence: CASSTAASGYYEQYF.

This rearrangement joins TRBV5-1 to TRBJ2-1, with 12 positions matching TRBD2. Unmatched junction bases numbered 12, after V lost 4 bases and J lost 10 bases. The CDR3 spans 16 residues. CDR1 SGHRS and CDR2 YFSETQ come from the germline V gene. The CDR3 spells CASSGTGTSGRYEQFF. Written as DNA, the CDR3 is TGCGCCAGCAGCGGAACGGGGACTAGCGGGCGTTACGAGCAGTTCTTC.

The CDR3 spells CSARDHHEQFF. The CDR3 region has the DNA TGCAGTGCTAGAGATCATCATGAGCAGTTCTTC. The gene calls are TRBV20-1 and TRBJ2-1; no reliable D call. In germline, CDR1 is DFQATT, CDR2 SNEGSKA (reference sequence). V lost 0 bases and J lost 8, with 5 bases in between. The CDR3 contains 11 residues.

The rearrangement links TRBV5-1 to TRBJ2-7, with 8 bases lining up with TRBD2. Germline values: CDR1 SGHRS, CDR2 YFSETQ. CDR3 length equals 16 residues. After removal of 0 bases from V and 5 bases from J, the junction contained 10 bases not matched to a gene. CDR3 in amino acids: CASSLGLAIGRNEQYF. In DNA, the CDR3 is TGCGCCAGCAGCTTGGGACTAGCGATCGGAAGGAACGAGCAGTACTTC.

This rearrangement joins TRBV7-9 to TRBJ2-7, with 7 bases aligning to TRBD1. CDR3 length: 16 residues. CDR1 SEHNR and CDR2 FQNEAQ come from the germline V gene (reference sequence). V shed 5 bases, J shed 2 bases, and the junction held 12 bases outside the gene matches. The CDR3 reads CASSGPRTGRPYEQYF. For the CDR3, the DNA is TGTGCCAGCAGCGGGCCTCGGACAGGCCGACCCTACGAGCAGTACTTC. Together with reference TRBV7-9 and TRBJ2-7, the CDR3 gives the full variable domain: DTGVSQNPRHKITKRGQNVTFRCDPISEHNRLYWYRQTLGQGPEFLTYFQNEAQLEKSRLLSDRFSAERPKGSFSTLEIQRTEQGDSAMYLCASSGPRTGRPYEQYFGPGTRLTVT.

The V call is TRBV5-4, the J call TRBJ1-4; tentative D call: TRBD1 (6 bases). Germline V gene lookup returns CDR1 SGHNT and CDR2 YYREEE (reference sequence). The V and J ends lost 0 bases and 6 bases respectively, with 12 bases between them. This CDR3 has 15 amino acids. The CDR3: CASSLDRQGYEKLFF. The CDR3 DNA sequence: TGTGCCAGCAGCTTGGATCGGCAGGGGTATGAAAAACTGTTTTTT.

A remark on this clone: Compared with germline, one end of the junction differs, possibly owing to a read error. The rearrangement joins TRBV6-1 to TRBJ1-3, with TRBD1 identical over 10 bases. The CDR3 length is 16 residues. Germline values: CDR1 MNHNS, CDR2 SASEGT. CDR3 loop: CASSERQGARGDTIYF. The CDR3 DNA reads as TGTGCCAGCAGTGAACGACAGGGGGCACGTGGAGACACCATATATTTT.

In DNA form, the CDR3 reads TGTGCCAGCAGCCCACGTAGCGGATCCTACGAGCAGTACTTC. Amino acids: CASSPRSGSYEQYF. The chain combines TRBV6-5 with TRBJ2-7; D possibly corresponds to TRBD2 (6 bases). The CDR3 totals 14 residues. V was shortened by 6 bases and J by 1 base, with 13 bases between the two germline ends. Germline CDR1 is MNHEY and CDR2 is SVGAGI.

The table lists this clone with a count of one. In DNA form, the CDR3 reads TGTGCCAGCAGTTTACTCCCTAACACCGGGGAGCTGTTTTTT. Its translation: CASSLLPNTGELFF. V usage is TRBV28 and J usage is TRBJ2-2, with D unresolved. Germline V lookup: CDR1 MDHEN, CDR2 SYDVKM. The CDR3 is 14 amino acids. The ends were cut back, 2 bases at V and 2 bases at J, with 6 bases in the middle.

The J gene is TRBJ1-1, the V gene TRBV19, with D possibly being TRBD1 (5 bases). CDR1 and CDR2 from the germline V gene are LNHDA and SQIVND (reference sequence). Trimming took off 4 bases at V and 1 base at J, with 13 bases between the two ends. This CDR3 is built from 15 residues. The CDR3 loop reads CASSTRWRGNTEAFF. The CDR3, as DNA: TGTGCCAGTAGTACCCGCTGGAGGGGGAACACTGAAGCTTTCTTT.

V gene TRBV2 combines with J gene TRBJ1-1, with a possible D match to TRBD1 (6 bases). The germline V gene encodes CDR1 SNHLY and CDR2 FYNNEI. CDR3 length equals 16 residues. The V end lost 8 bases, the J end lost 0 bases, and 19 bases lay between the germline ends. CDR3 loop: CASHGGAQGLNTEAFF. The CDR3 nucleotides are TGTGCCAGCCACGGAGGTGCGCAGGGGCTGAACACTGAAGCTTTCTTT.

The V and J genes are TRBV15 and TRBJ2-1, with 11 bases fitting TRBD2. The length of the CDR3 is 16 residues. The V gene's germline CDR1 is LNHNV and CDR2 YYDKDF (reference sequence). With V trimmed by 1 base and J by 8 bases, 7 bases remained unmatched. The CDR3 is CATSRVPSGGPHEQFF. In nucleotides, the CDR3 is TGTGCCACCAGCAGAGTACCTAGCGGGGGGCCCCATGAGCAGTTCTTC.

The table lists this clone with a few counts. The V gene is TRBV2, the J gene TRBJ1-5; D might be TRBD1 (5 bases). This CDR3 is 12 amino acids long. Germline V gene lookup returns CDR1 SNHLY and CDR2 FYNNEI. V was trimmed by 7 bases and J by 4 bases, leaving 8 bases between them. For the CDR3, the DNA is TGTGCCAGCACGGGGGTAAATCAGCCCCAGCATTTT. It yields the protein CASTGVNQPQHF.

The CDR3 reads CASSLSQGVGYGYTF. CDR3 sequence (DNA): TGTGCCAGCAGCTTGTCCCAGGGGGTGGGCTATGGCTACACCTTC. The rearrangement links TRBV5-4 to TRBJ1-2, with 7 bases aligning to TRBD1. The CDR3 sequence is 15 residues long. Germline-derived CDR1 and CDR2 are SGHNT and YYREEE (reference sequence). The V segment lost 1 base and the J segment 4 bases; nucleotides outside the gene matches: 7.

The genes are TRBV21-1 and TRBJ1-1. TRBV21-1 is termed a pseudogene. This CDR3 region has 18 residues. For the CDR3, the DNA is TGTGCCAGCAGCAAAGTGGCGGAAGCCCGGACTATGAACACTGAAGCTTTCTTT. Its translation is CASSKVAEARTMNTEAFF.

The V and J genes are TRBV7-2 and TRBJ1-1; D uncertain. The germline CDR1 and CDR2 sequences are SGHTA and FQGNSA. V dropped 0 bases and J dropped 1 base, with 9 bases sitting between them. The CDR3 spans 15 residues. CDR3 amino acids: CASSLALRQNTEAFF. The CDR3 DNA sequence: TGTGCCAGCAGCTTAGCGCTAAGACAGAACACTGAAGCTTTCTTT.

This chain joins TRBV11-3 and TRBJ2-5; weak D call: TRBD2 (6 bases). Germline CDR1 and CDR2: SGHNT and YENEEA. The V gene lost 4 bases and the J gene lost 3 bases, with 15 bases spanning the gap. This CDR3 region has 15 residues. The CDR3 loop reads CASSSRVSGEETQYF. Here the CDR3 DNA reads TGTGCCAGCAGCTCCCGGGTTAGCGGTGAAGAGACCCAGTACTTC.

The chain's CDR3 is CASNSGNANEQFF. The DNA of the CDR3 is TGTGCCAGCAATAGCGGGAACGCCAATGAGCAGTTCTTC. The chain recombines TRBV2 with TRBJ2-1, with 8 bases identical to TRBD2. V dropped 7 bases and J dropped 6; count of bases not matched to a gene: 5. The CDR3 covers 13 residues. Looked up from germline, CDR1 is SNHLY and CDR2 is FYNNEI.

The chain employs TRBV6-1 and TRBJ2-5; the match to TRBD2 covers 11 bases. Germline lookup yields CDR1 MNHNS and CDR2 SASEGT. The CDR3 totals 16 residues. The ends lost 4 bases at V and 5 bases at J; junction bases unmatched: 9. The CDR3 DNA follows: TGTGCCAGCAGTGGTAATAGCGGGAGGGCCCGGGAGACCCAGTACTTC. It encodes CASSGNSGRARETQYF.

The chain couples TRBV18 to TRBJ2-3; 8 bases line up with TRBD1. V shed 3 bases and J 1 base; nucleotides not matched to a gene: 12. The germline gives CDR1 KGHSH, CDR2 LQKENI. The CDR3 covers 18 residues. CDR3 residues: CASSPLPRGRGRTDTQYF. The DNA of the CDR3 is TGTGCCAGCTCACCCCTCCCCAGGGGGCGGGGCCGCACAGATACGCAGTATTTT.

This sequence joins TRBV29-1 and TRBJ2-5; possibly TRBD1 for D (5 bases). CDR1 and CDR2 from the germline V gene are SQVTM and ANQGSEA. This CDR3 has 13 amino acids. CDR3 coding DNA: TGCAGAGACCCAAGGAACAGGCAAGAGACCCAGTACTTC. Translation: CRDPRNRQETQYF.

This clone has only a few counts. The chain couples TRBV27 to TRBJ2-7; D unclear. CDR3 length equals 13 residues. The germline V gene encodes CDR1 MNHEY and CDR2 SMNVEV (reference sequence). With 0 bases removed from V and 3 bases from J, the gap between germline ends came to 6 bases. CDR3 residues: CASSLSSYYEQYF. CDR3 nucleotide sequence: TGTGCCAGCAGTTTATCCTCCTACTACGAGCAGTACTTC.

The chain couples TRBV4-2 to TRBJ2-3, with D uncertain. The germline V and J ends were trimmed by 2 bases and 3 bases, with 9 bases remaining between them. The germline CDR1 and CDR2 sequences are LGHNA and YNFKEQ. There are 14 residues in the CDR3. The CDR3 here is CASSQTARTDTQYF. CDR3 DNA: TGTGCCAGCAGCCAAACAGCCCGAACAGATACGCAGTATTTT.

V and J are TRBV5-3 and TRBJ2-1; perhaps TRBD2 as D (6 bases). TRBV5-3 is identified as an open reading frame with a role that is uncertain. Between the trimmed V and J ends, which lost 0 bases and 12 bases, there was a span of 16 bases. The CDR3 length is 14 residues. The DNA of the CDR3 is TGTGCCAGAAGCTTGGGGCTAGCGCGGGTGGGGCAGTTCTTC. Encoded protein: CARSLGLARVGQFF.

V gene TRBV15 combines with J gene TRBJ2-3; 9 nucleotides match TRBD1. V was pared by 5 bases and J by 2 bases, with 8 bases of the junction left unmatched. Germline CDR1 and CDR2: LNHNV and YYDKDF (reference sequence). This CDR3 spans 16 amino acids. The CDR3 nucleotides are TGTGCCACCAGCTCCCCGGGACAGGGCTTCACAGATACGCAGTATTTT. The encoded protein is CATSSPGQGFTDTQYF.

CDR3 protein: CASSSRQARKYEQYF. DNA of the CDR3: TGTGCCAGCAGCTCCCGGCAGGCCAGAAAATACGAGCAGTACTTC. The chain has TRBV5-4 and TRBJ2-7; D unresolved. The CDR3 is 15 amino acids. Germline CDR1 and CDR2: SGHNT and YYREEE (reference sequence). V was pared by 3 bases and J by 4 bases, with 17 bases between.

The V gene is TRBV6-5, the J gene TRBJ1-1, with D uncertain. Trimming pared 10 bases from V and 4 bases from J, leaving 16 bases between. The CDR3 is 13 amino acids. In germline, CDR1 is MNHEY, CDR2 SVGAGI. This CDR3 is CATIGGWGTEAFF. CDR3 nucleotides: TGTGCCACCATCGGAGGATGGGGCACTGAAGCTTTCTTT.